This entry describes one T cell receptor beta chain. The antigen is unknown. This specimen belongs to a study of T cell responses to AZD1222 COVID-19 vaccine. Study-level points and caveats: A mostly white British donor set with more females was recruited, and clonal diversity was possibly underestimated. Only 5 or 6 people who got AZD1222 tested seropositive at baseline. Breadth and depth of Spike-specific TCRs rose after two AZD1222 doses.

The CDR3 runs to 15 residues. Trimming stripped 1 base from V and 3 bases from J, with 9 bases between. The germline V gene has CDR1 SGHTA and CDR2 FQGNSA. Measured with immunoSEQ multiplex PCR; TCRdb has only the in-frame clones, and not every one. The sample consists of about 150,000 clones, roughly 90% of them appearing once. The rearrangement links TRBV7-2 to TRBJ2-2; D might be TRBD1 or TRBD2, each matching 5 bases. The specimen was peripheral blood, collected on day 0 of AZD1222 vaccination. This TCR derives from an adult in good health. The CDR3 is CASSLGQGHTGELFF. As DNA, the CDR3 is TGTGCCAGCAGCTTAGGGCAGGGACACACCGGGGAGCTGTTTTTT.